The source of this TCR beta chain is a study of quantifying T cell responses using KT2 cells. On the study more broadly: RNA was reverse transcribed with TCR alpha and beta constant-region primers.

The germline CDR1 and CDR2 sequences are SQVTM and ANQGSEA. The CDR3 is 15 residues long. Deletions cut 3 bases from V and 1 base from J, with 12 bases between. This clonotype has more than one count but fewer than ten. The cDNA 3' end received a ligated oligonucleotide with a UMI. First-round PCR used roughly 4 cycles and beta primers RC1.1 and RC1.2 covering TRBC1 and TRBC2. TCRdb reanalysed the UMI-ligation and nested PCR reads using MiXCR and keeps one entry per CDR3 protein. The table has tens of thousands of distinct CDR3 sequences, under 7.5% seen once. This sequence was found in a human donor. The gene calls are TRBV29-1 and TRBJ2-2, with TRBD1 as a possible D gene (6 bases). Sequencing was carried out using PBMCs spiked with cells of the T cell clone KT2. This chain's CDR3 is CSVELGTRNTGELFF. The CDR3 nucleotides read TGCAGCGTTGAGTTAGGGACACGGAACACCGGGGAGCTGTTTTTT.